The sequence of this T cell receptor beta chain was determined in a study of OX40 agonist ivuxolimab in advanced cancers. Turning to the overall study: The costimulatory receptor OX40 (CD134) was targeted by ivuxolimab, a fully human IgG2 agonistic monoclonal antibody. Partial responses were achieved by three dose-escalation patients, of whom one had hepatocellular carcinoma and two had cutaneous melanoma. The purpose of peripheral TCRbeta sequencing was to test whether ivuxolimab changed TCR sequence diversity and led to clonal T-cell expansion. A male proportion of around 80% and a mean age of 60 years, ranging from roughly 23 to 80, were recorded for the dose-escalation cohort. The paper describes the monotherapy dose-escalation part (N of about 47 patients) of the phase I trial of ivuxolimab. Of the 50 or so patients in dose escalation, some 20 had hepatocellular carcinoma, around 15 had melanoma, 9 had renal cell carcinoma and 9 had head and neck cancer. Prior anti-PD-1, anti-PD-L1 or anti-CTLA-4 therapy was permitted, and approximately 41% of dose-escalation patients had received checkpoint inhibitors. Intravenous ivuxolimab was administered to patients every 2 weeks at six dose levels: 0.01, 0.1, 0.3, 1.5, 3 and 10 mg/kg.

The paper as a whole reports these results and caveats: Low levels of normalized T-cell clonal expansion were also seen in some patients who did not respond. After ivuxolimab, CD8+ T cells had more expanded clones than CD4+ T cells on average. In partial responders in the 0.1-3.0 mg/kg groups, normalized peripheral clonal expansion was found to be among the lowest, especially among CD8+ T cells. Clonal expansion of both CD4+ and CD8+ blood T cells was observed from baseline to week 6 at doses 0.1 to 3.0 mg/kg. The antigen specificity of the clonally expanded peripheral T cells was not determined.

The trial excluded patients who had a history of autoimmune disease or were on systemic immunosuppression. Peripheral blood for TCR sequencing was drawn from every dose cohort at baseline, at cycle 4 day 1 and at cycle 7 day 1. The samples were drawn from a first-in-human, open-label, multicenter phase I dose-escalation trial of ivuxolimab. Adults with locally advanced or metastatic head and neck squamous cell, hepatocellular, melanoma or renal cell carcinoma were enrolled in the trial. Before TCR sequencing, CD4+ and CD8+ T cells were separately sorted from peripheral blood. For sequencing of the TCRbeta CDR3 region, genomic DNA was extracted from the sorted cells. TCRbeta CDR3 regions were sequenced using the immunoSEQ Assay. Held by TCRdb, this immuneACCESS table contains in-frame sequences only and omits some clones. Under half of the omission traces to an unresolved V gene where checked; the cause of the rest is unknown. This sample is represented by tens of thousands of clones; 90% to 95% of them were singletons. The ten largest account for 14% of the sample.

The germline V gene yields MDHEN for CDR1 and SYDVKM for CDR2. The CDR3 starts with the cysteine, ends with the phenylalanine, and has 12 residues. CDR3 DNA only is kept here, 36 bases in frame from base 1. V was cut back by 3 bases and J by 6 bases, leaving a gap of 5 bases between them. A word on this clone: It lacks a known antigen. Per-nucleotide qualities are absent, and no much larger clonotype sits a single base away.

The specimen comprised CD4+ or CD8+ T cells sorted from blood, sampled in a trial of the OX40 agonist ivuxolimab. This sequence was found in an adult with an advanced solid tumor such as melanoma, head and neck, liver or kidney cancer. The chain is encoded by TRBV28 joined to TRBJ2-2; no D gene call is confident. The sequenced DNA is TGTGCCAGCAGTTTTTTCCCCGGGGAGCTGTTTTTT. Its translation reads: CASSFFPGELFF.